These 11 T cell receptor beta chains originate from one sample sequenced in a study of T cells after posttransplantation cyclophosphamide. Sequenced by immunoSEQ multiplex PCR; TCRdb stores in-frame clones only, minus some. The table lists under 50,000 clones, about 90% of them singletons. A marrow graft followed busulfan-fludarabine conditioning, with cyclophosphamide on days +3 and +4. The specimen comprised PBMCs, sampled around 60 days after allogeneic stem cell transplant with posttransplant cyclophosphamide. Receptors originate from a male patient aged 60 to 75 who received an allogeneic stem cell transplant from a related donor and was CMV-positive. A subset of T cells may come from the graft donor.

The gene calls are TRBV7-6 and TRBJ1-6; D is ambiguous. V was cut by 0 bases and J by 7 bases, with 10 bases left in between. In germline, CDR1 is SGHVS, CDR2 FNYEAQ. The CDR3 loop spans 15 amino acids. In DNA form, the CDR3 reads TGTGCCAGCAGCTTAGCTTCCTACCCAAATTCACCCCTCCACTTT. Encoded protein: CASSLASYPNSPLHF.

This chain joins TRBV5-6 and TRBJ1-2, with unresolved D. The germline CDR1 and CDR2 sequences are SGHDT and YYEEEE. The CDR3 runs 15 residues. With 0 bases removed from V and 8 bases from J, the gap between germline ends came to 17 bases. The CDR3 region is CASSLVSRGSEGYTF. The DNA for the CDR3 is TGTGCCAGCAGCTTGGTATCCCGTGGGTCGGAGGGCTACACCTTC.

The chain has TRBV4-1 and TRBJ1-2, with D perhaps matching TRBD1 (6 bases). The germline V gene has CDR1 MGHRA and CDR2 YSYEKL. V was cut by 1 base and J by 13 bases, with 16 bases left in between. CDR3 length: 13 amino acids. CDR3 protein: CASSQGTVTFRTF. CDR3 DNA: TGCGCCAGCAGCCAAGGGACAGTCACTTTTCGCACCTTC.

This clone was counted between two and nine times. This chain uses TRBV9 with TRBJ1-6; no clear D. Trimming stripped 0 bases from V and 1 base from J, with 5 bases between. The CDR3 consists of 15 residues. In germline, CDR1 is SGDLS, CDR2 YYNGEE. The CDR3 DNA reads as TGTGCCAGCAGCGTAGACGGGTCCTATAATTCACCCCTCCACTTT. Translated: CASSVDGSYNSPLHF.

The chain recombines TRBV5-1 with TRBJ1-1; TRBD1 aligns across 7 bases. V lost 4 bases, J lost 0 bases, and 6 bases stayed unmatched. Looked up from germline, CDR1 is SGHRS and CDR2 is YFSETQ. CDR3 size: 15 residues. The CDR3: CASSIRTGVNTEAFF. The CDR3 DNA reads TGCGCCAGCAGCATAAGAACAGGGGTGAACACTGAAGCTTTCTTT.

This clone was picked up a small number of times. This chain links TRBV5-6 with TRBJ2-1, with no clear D. The CDR3 is made up of 12 amino acids. CDR1 and CDR2 (germline): SGHDT, YYEEEE. Trimming pared 4 bases from V and 10 bases from J, leaving 12 bases between. CDR3 amino acids: CASSTDRVEQFF. The CDR3 coding sequence is TGTGCCAGCAGCACTGACCGGGTGGAGCAGTTCTTC.

The chain employs TRBV14 and TRBJ2-3; 7 bases agree with TRBD1. The CDR3 consists of 16 residues. Germline-derived CDR1 and CDR2 are SGHDN and FVKESK. V lost 6 bases, J lost 0 bases, and 9 bases stayed unmatched. The CDR3 coding sequence is TGTGCCAGCAGTCCTTTGGGACAGCCCAGCACAGATACGCAGTATTTT. It yields the protein CASSPLGQPSTDTQYF.

This clone was counted once. This chain joins TRBV7-9 and TRBJ2-7, with a tentative D call TRBD1 (6 bases). In germline, CDR1 is SEHNR, CDR2 FQNEAQ (reference sequence). The V end lost 5 bases, the J end lost 1 base, and 9 bases lay between the germline ends. This CDR3 has 13 residues. The CDR3 nucleotides read TGTGCCAGCAGCCCCAGGGGTTCCTACGAGCAGTACGTC. It specifies CASSPRGSYEQYV.

This sequence joins TRBV6-1 and TRBJ1-2; maybe TRBD1 (5 bases). Germline V gives CDR1 MNHNS, CDR2 SASEGT. CDR3 length: 13 residues. V was pared by 1 base and J by 3 bases, with 6 bases between. The CDR3, as DNA: TGTGCCAGCAGTGAAGGGGGGGACTATGGCTACACCTTC. Translating it yields CASSEGGDYGYTF.

The chain is built from TRBV18 and TRBJ1-1; D is unclear. There are 14 residues in the CDR3. The V gene's germline CDR1 is KGHSH and CDR2 LQKENI. Trimming left V 1 base short and J 1 base short, with 7 bases between. The CDR3 DNA sequence: TGTGCCAGCTCACCACAGGAGGGGAACACTGAAGCTTTCTTT. Its translation is CASSPQEGNTEAFF.

J is TRBJ1-3 and V is TRBV19, with 7 nucleotides matching TRBD1. Trimming took 3 bases from V and 4 from J; bases not matched to a gene: 6. This CDR3 is built from 15 residues. CDR1 LNHDA and CDR2 SQIVND come from the germline V gene (reference sequence). The CDR3 loop is CASSITGVEGNTIYF. CDR3 DNA sequence: TGTGCCAGTAGTATCACAGGGGTAGAAGGAAACACCATATATTTT.